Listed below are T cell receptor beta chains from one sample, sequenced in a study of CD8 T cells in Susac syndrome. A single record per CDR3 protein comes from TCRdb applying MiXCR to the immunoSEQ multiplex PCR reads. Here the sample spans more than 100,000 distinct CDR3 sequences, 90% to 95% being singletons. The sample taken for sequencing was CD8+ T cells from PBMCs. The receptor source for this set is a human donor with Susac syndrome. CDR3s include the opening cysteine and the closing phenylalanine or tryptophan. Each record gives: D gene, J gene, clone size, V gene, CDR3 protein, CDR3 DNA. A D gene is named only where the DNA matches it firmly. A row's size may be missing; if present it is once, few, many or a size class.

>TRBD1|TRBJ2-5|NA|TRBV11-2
CASSLVGPGTGAMETQYF
TGTGCCAGCAGCTTAGTAGGCCCCGGGACAGGGGCGATGGAGACCCAGTACTTC
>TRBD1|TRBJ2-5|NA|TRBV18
CASQRTGFGETQYF
TGTGCCAGCCAGCGGACAGGTTTTGGGGAGACCCAGTACTTC
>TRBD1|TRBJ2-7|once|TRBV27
CASSLDRGRNEQYF
TGTGCCAGCAGTTTAGACAGGGGCAGGAACGAGCAGTACTTC
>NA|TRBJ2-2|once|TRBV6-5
CASRIRGGNTGELFF
TGTGCCAGCAGGATCAGGGGGGGGAACACCGGGGAGCTGTTTTTT
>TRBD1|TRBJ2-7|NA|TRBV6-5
CASSSGRGSYEQYF
TGTGCCAGCAGCTCCGGCAGGGGGTCGTACGAGCAGTACTTC
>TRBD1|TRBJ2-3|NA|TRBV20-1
CSATGGLVDTQYF
TGCAGTGCTACAGGGGGTCTCGTAGATACGCAGTATTTT
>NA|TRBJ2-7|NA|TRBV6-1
CASSDVYGGIYEQYF
TGTGCCAGCAGTGACGTTTACGGGGGAATCTACGAGCAGTACTTC
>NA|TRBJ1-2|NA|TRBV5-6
CASSLDRAPLYTF
TGTGCCAGCAGCTTAGATAGGGCACCTCTCTACACCTTC
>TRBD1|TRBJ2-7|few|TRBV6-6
CASSPGTGGHEQYF
TGTGCCAGCAGTCCCGGGACAGGGGGCCACGAGCAGTACTTC
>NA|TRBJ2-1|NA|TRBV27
CASSFGHTWDEQFF
TGTGCCAGCAGTTTCGGTCACACATGGGATGAGCAGTTCTTC
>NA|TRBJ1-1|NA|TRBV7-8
CASRSDFGGGTEAFF
TGTGCCAGCAGGTCGGATTTTGGGGGGGGTACTGAAGCTTTCTTT
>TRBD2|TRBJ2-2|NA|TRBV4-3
CASTSGTGTGELFF
TGCGCCAGCACAAGCGGGACGGGGACCGGGGAGCTGTTTTTT
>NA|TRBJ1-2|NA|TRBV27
CASSLMGDYGYTF
TGTGCCAGCAGTTTGATGGGGGACTATGGCTACACCTTC
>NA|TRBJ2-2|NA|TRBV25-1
CASSDTGTGELFF
TGTGCCAGCAGTGATACAGGAACCGGGGAGCTGTTTTTT
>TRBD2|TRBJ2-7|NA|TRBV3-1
CASSQVPGLDYEQYF
TGTGCCAGCAGCCAAGTGCCGGGACTAGACTACGAGCAGTACTTC
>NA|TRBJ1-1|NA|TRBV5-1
CASSLGTLNTEAFF
TGCGCCAGCAGCTTGGGTACTTTGAACACTGAAGCTTTCTTT
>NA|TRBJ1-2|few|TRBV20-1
CSARDEEGYTF
TGCAGTGCTAGAGATGAGGAAGGCTACACCTTC
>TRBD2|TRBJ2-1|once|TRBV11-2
CASSSRLAGGYNEQFF
TGTGCCAGCAGCTCGCGACTAGCGGGGGGCTACAATGAGCAGTTCTTC
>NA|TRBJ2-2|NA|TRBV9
CASSVVASEATGELFF
TGTGCCAGCAGCGTAGTCGCTAGCGAAGCCACCGGGGAGCTGTTTTTT
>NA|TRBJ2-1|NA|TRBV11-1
CASSPAWVDEQFF
TGTGCCAGCAGCCCGGCCTGGGTAGATGAGCAGTTCTTC
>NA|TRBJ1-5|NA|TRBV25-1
CASSDAETNQPQHF
TGTGCCAGCAGTGATGCGGAAACGAATCAGCCCCAGCATTTT
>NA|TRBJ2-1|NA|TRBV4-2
CASSAESPGNEQFF
TGTGCCAGCAGCGCCGAGAGTCCAGGGAATGAGCAGTTCTTC
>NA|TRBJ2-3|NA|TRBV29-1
CSVRFTDTQYF
TGCAGCGTTCGTTTCACAGATACGCAGTATTTT
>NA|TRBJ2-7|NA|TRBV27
CASSLRLGTYEQYF
TGTGCCAGCAGTTTACGTCTAGGTACCTACGAGCAGTACTTC
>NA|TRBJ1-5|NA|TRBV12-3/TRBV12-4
CASSPLSTESNQPQHF
TGTGCCAGCAGTCCTTTATCGACAGAGAGCAATCAGCCCCAGCATTTT
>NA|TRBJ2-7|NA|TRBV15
CATSRGRSYEQYF
TGTGCCACCAGCAGGGGACGGTCCTACGAGCAGTACTTC
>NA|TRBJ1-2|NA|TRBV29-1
CSIHAPRQLYGYTF
TGCAGCATCCACGCCCCGCGACAGCTTTATGGCTACACCTTC
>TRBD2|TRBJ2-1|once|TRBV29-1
CSVEDRDYRSNEQFF
TGCAGCGTTGAAGATCGGGACTATCGATCCAATGAGCAGTTCTTC
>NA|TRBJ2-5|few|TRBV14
CASSQEGRTQYF
TGTGCCAGCAGCCAAGAAGGGAGAACCCAGTACTTC
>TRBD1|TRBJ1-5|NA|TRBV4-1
CASSQGQGSNQPQHF
TGCGCCAGCAGCCAAGGACAGGGTAGCAATCAGCCCCAGCATTTT
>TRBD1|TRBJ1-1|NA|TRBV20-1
CSARGTGNTEAFF
TGCAGTGCTAGAGGGACAGGGAACACTGAAGCTTTCTTT
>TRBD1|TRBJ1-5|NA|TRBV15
CATSRDRGDQPQHF
TGTGCCACCAGCAGAGACAGGGGGGATCAGCCCCAGCATTTT
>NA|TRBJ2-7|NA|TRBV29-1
CSVEEGRQGDEQYF
TGCAGCGTTGAAGAGGGTCGGCAGGGCGACGAGCAGTACTTC
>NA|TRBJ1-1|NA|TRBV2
CASSETRLEAFF
TGTGCCAGCAGTGAAACGCGGCTGGAAGCTTTCTTT
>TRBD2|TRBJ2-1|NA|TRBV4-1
CASSQRGVPYNEQFF
TGCGCCAGCAGCCAGCGGGGGGTCCCCTACAATGAGCAGTTCTTC
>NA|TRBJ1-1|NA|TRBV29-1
CSVEHRRAEAFF
TGCAGCGTTGAACACCGGAGGGCTGAAGCTTTCTTT
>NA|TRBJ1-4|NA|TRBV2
CASSWGPTTNEKLFF
TGTGCCAGCAGCTGGGGCCCAACAACTAATGAAAAACTGTTTTTT
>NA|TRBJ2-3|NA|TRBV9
CASNPGTSTDTQYF
TGTGCCAGCAATCCGGGGACTAGCACAGATACGCAGTATTTT
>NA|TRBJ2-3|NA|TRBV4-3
CASSQAGGTDTQYF
TGCGCCAGCAGCCAAGCCGGCGGGACAGATACGCAGTATTTT
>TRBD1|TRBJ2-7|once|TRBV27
CASSLGRQGWQYF
TGTGCCAGCAGTTTAGGGAGACAGGGTTGGCAGTACTTC
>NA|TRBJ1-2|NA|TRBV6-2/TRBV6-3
CASSYSAVDYGYTF
TGTGCCAGCAGTTACTCGGCCGTTGACTATGGCTACACCTTC
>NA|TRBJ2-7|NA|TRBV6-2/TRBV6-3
CASSDPGAQRLQYF
TGTGCCAGCAGTGATCCGGGGGCCCAGAGATTGCAGTACTTC
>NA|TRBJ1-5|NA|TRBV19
CASSITQYSNQPQHF
TGTGCCAGTAGTATAACACAGTATAGCAATCAGCCCCAGCATTTT
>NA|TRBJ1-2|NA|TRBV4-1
CASSQARRDYTF
TGCGCCAGCAGCCAAGCCAGACGGGACTACACCTTC
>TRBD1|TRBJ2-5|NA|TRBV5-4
CASSFGARDRGETQYF
TGTGCCAGCAGCTTTGGGGCCCGGGACAGGGGAGAGACCCAGTACTTC
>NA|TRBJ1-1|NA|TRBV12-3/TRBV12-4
CAGGDTEAFF
TGTGCCGGAGGGGACACTGAAGCTTTCTTT
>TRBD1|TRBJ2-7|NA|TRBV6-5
CASSYETGSYEQYF
TGTGCCAGCAGTTACGAGACAGGGAGTTACGAGCAGTACTTC
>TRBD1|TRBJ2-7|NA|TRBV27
CASSYGTADEQYF
TGTGCCAGCAGTTACGGGACAGCCGACGAGCAGTACTTC
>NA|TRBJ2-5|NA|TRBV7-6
CASSLPGQRSETQYF
TGTGCCAGCAGCTTACCCGGACAGCGGAGCGAGACCCAGTACTTC
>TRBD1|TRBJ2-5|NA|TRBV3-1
CASSQEGQENQETQYF
TGTGCCAGCAGCCAAGAGGGACAGGAAAACCAAGAGACCCAGTACTTC
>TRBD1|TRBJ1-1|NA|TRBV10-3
CAISDPGQGTTEAFF
TGTGCCATCAGTGACCCTGGACAGGGGACCACTGAAGCTTTCTTT